These 10 T cell receptor beta chains share one sample of origin, sequenced in a study of technical replicates of blood from a few donors. Produced via immunoSEQ multiplex PCR; TCRdb's table is partial and in-frame only. In the table there are tens of thousands of clones, 86% of which are singletons. What was sequenced was PBMCs. These receptors all stem from a human donor in good health. Some clones in this sample may be carry-over from other donors' samples.

Here the CDR3 reads CAISGRGGTEAFF. CDR3 in DNA: TGTGCCATCAGCGGCAGGGGAGGGACTGAAGCTTTCTTT. This chain links TRBV10-3 with TRBJ1-1, with a possible D match to TRBD1 (6 bases). The CDR3 has 13 amino acids. Trimming took 6 bases from V and 5 from J, leaving 13 bases between them. Germline-derived CDR1 and CDR2 are ENHRY and SYGVKD.

The rearrangement links TRBV2 to TRBJ2-5, with TRBD2 matching over 8 bases. Germline CDR1 SNHLY, CDR2 FYNNEI. The CDR3 loop spans 16 amino acids. Trimming removed 6 bases from V and 5 bases from J; junction bases left unmatched: 14. The DNA for the CDR3 is TGTGCCAGCAGCCTCTTTGGGCGGGGGGCAGCGGAGACCCAGTACTTC. Translated, it gives CASSLFGRGAAETQYF.

The CDR3 here is CASSTGGGSTDTQYF. CDR3 nucleotide sequence: TGTGCCAGCAGCACAGGGGGCGGCAGCACAGATACGCAGTATTTT. The gene calls are TRBV7-3 and TRBJ2-3; TRBD1 agrees at 9 bases. The germline V gene has CDR1 SGHTA and CDR2 FQGTGA. V was pared by 5 bases and J by 0 bases, with 3 bases of the junction left unmatched. The CDR3 is made up of 15 amino acids. The full variable domain, with the rest looked up from reference TRBV7-3 and TRBJ2-3, is GAGVSQTPSNKVTEKGKYVELRCDPISGHTALYWYRQSLGQGPEFLIYFQGTGAADDSGLPNDRFFAVRPEGSVSTLKIQRTERGDSAVYLCASSTGGGSTDTQYFGPGTRLTVL.

This chain joins TRBV7-7 and TRBJ2-1, with TRBD2 matching 13 bases. V was clipped by 5 bases and J by 1 base; unmatched bases: 2. Germline CDR1 and CDR2: SSHAT and FNYEAQ (reference sequence). The CDR3 length is 16 residues. The CDR3 loop reads CASSRGLAGSYNEQFF. In nucleotides, the CDR3 is TGTGCCAGCAGCCGGGGACTAGCGGGGTCCTACAATGAGCAGTTCTTC. Full variable domain (missing parts from reference TRBV7-7 and TRBJ2-1): GAGVSQSPRYKVTKRGQDVTLRCDPISSHATLYWYQQALGQGPEFLTYFNYEAQPDKSGLPSDRFSAERPEGSISTLTIQRTEQRDSAMYRCASSRGLAGSYNEQFFGPGTRLTVL.

J is TRBJ2-5 and V is TRBV7-6; 7 positions match TRBD1. This CDR3 spans 16 amino acids. The ends lost 2 bases at V and 4 bases at J; junction bases unmatched: 10. Germline V gene data show CDR1 as SGHVS and CDR2 as FNYEAQ. The chain's CDR3 is CASSLPDREITETQYF. CDR3 sequence (DNA): TGTGCCAGCAGCTTACCTGACAGGGAGATAACAGAGACCCAGTACTTC.

The chain joins TRBV7-3 to TRBJ2-6; 7 nucleotides align to TRBD1. This CDR3 is built from 18 residues. J lost 4 bases, V lost 11 bases, and 20 bases had no gene match. The germline CDR1 and CDR2 sequences are SGHTA and FQGTGA. DNA for the CDR3: TGTGCCTCCGGGCGAGGGGGACAGCCTACTACCGGGGCCAACGTCCTGACTTTC. Its translation is CASGRGGQPTTGANVLTF.

This clone was observed a single time. The chain recombines TRBV7-7 with TRBJ2-7, with 10 positions matching TRBD2. The V gene's germline CDR1 is SSHAT and CDR2 FNYEAQ (reference sequence). V lost 4 bases to trimming and J lost 7 bases; unmatched junction nucleotides: 4. CDR3 size: 13 residues. The CDR3 loop is CASSSIAGGEQYF. The CDR3 nucleotides read TGTGCCAGCAGCTCCATAGCGGGGGGAGAGCAGTACTTC.

The chain uses TRBV11-2 and TRBJ1-6, with TRBD1 matching 11 bases. The CDR3 totals 18 residues. Germline V lookup: CDR1 SGHAT, CDR2 FQNNGV. Trimming cost V 0 bases and J 1 base; bases outside gene matches: 2. CDR3 nucleotides: TGTGCCAGCAGCTTAGATGGGACAGGGGGTTCCTATAATTCACCCCTCCACTTT. Protein product: CASSLDGTGGSYNSPLHF. Full variable domain (remainder filled in from reference TRBV11-2 and TRBJ1-6): EAGVAQSPRYKIIEKRQSVAFWCNPISGHATLYWYQQILGQGPKLLIQFQNNGVVDDSQLPKDRFSAERLKGVDSTLKIQPAKLEDSAVYLCASSLDGTGGSYNSPLHFGNGTRLTVT.

The V call is TRBV5-1, the J call TRBJ2-5; 10 nucleotides align to TRBD2. Germline V CDR1 and CDR2: SGHRS, YFSETQ. The CDR3 covers 15 residues. The trim removed 1 base at V and 9 bases at J, leaving 9 bases unmatched. For the CDR3, the DNA is TGCGCCAGCAGCTTGCCAGCGGGGGGGCCCGGTGCCCAGTACTTC. This codes for CASSLPAGGPGAQYF.

J is TRBJ1-2 and V is TRBV30, with 8 bases matching TRBD1. After removal of 6 bases from V and 3 bases from J, the junction contained 9 bases not matched to a gene. Germline loops: CDR1 GTSNPN, CDR2 SVGIG (reference sequence). This CDR3 has 14 amino acids. This CDR3 is CACPPRTGYYGYTF. In DNA, the CDR3 is TGTGCCTGCCCGCCGAGGACAGGGTACTATGGCTACACCTTC.